This T cell receptor (beta chain) appears in the sequencing data of a study of blood T cell repertoires in COVID-19 (TCRdb year 2020). A note on the overall study: Samples covering the acute and convalescent phases of COVID-19 were provided by collaborators in the United States, Italy and Spain. Where HLA class I and class II types were available, the types were taken from metadata supplied by the sample provider, not from assay-based typing. Nearly every sample came with metadata listing a de-identified subject ID, COVID-19 status, age in years and sex. The samples were drawn from two sources: the first 160 participants of the ongoing ImmuneRACE study, and 1,000 to 1,500 subjects contributed by 6 global collaborators. Subjects who had been exposed to COVID-19, were actively infected with it, or had recovered from it provided the deeply sampled blood TCRbeta repertoires that made up the dataset. The material from the prospective study consisted of cDNA or gDNA derived from T cells, B-cell-depleted T cells, or PBMCs. The repertoires were released in a freely available public database meant as a resource for research on the immune response to SARS-CoV-2.

Worth noting for this clone: The antigen it recognizes is unknown. Base qualities are not recorded, but no much larger clone differs from it by a single base.

What the work shows at the level of the full study, not this receptor alone: How much clinical and demographic metadata was included differed by source and by participant, and the metadata was provided uncurated.

The collaborating institutions used their own protocols to collect whole blood in K2EDTA tubes. For TCRbeta analysis, collaborator samples were shipped as frozen whole blood, as isolated PBMCs, or as DNA extracted from either sample type. Including cysteine and phenylalanine, the CDR3 has 15 amino acids. Only CDR3 DNA remains: 45 bases, in frame from the first base. The immunoSEQ Assay, a bias-controlled multiplex PCR, was used to amplify TCRbeta CDR3 regions from genomic DNA. The authors' pipeline ran thus. Within the assay, amplification of reference gene primers was used to estimate how many nucleated cells each sample contained. To quantify the absolute abundance of each unique TCRbeta CDR3 rearrangement, sequence reads were collapsed and filtered. Productive Simpson clonality was computed per sample as the square root of Simpson's diversity index over productive rearrangements. This immuneACCESS table, as held by TCRdb, lists in-frame sequences with V and J called but not all clones. Of the missing ones, under half trace to an unresolved V gene in checked studies; the others have no known cause. V and J calls and clone size are those listed in that table; D and trimming were worked out from the DNA. This sample comprises roughly 220,000 clones, less than 90% of them detected only once. 20% of the sample rests with the top ten.

The rearrangement combines TRBV21-1 with TRBJ1-5; the D call TRBD1 from the table was never checked on the DNA. TRBV21-1 is a documented pseudogene. This TCR came from a young man with active or convalescent COVID-19. The sequenced material came from peripheral blood. This receptor carries the CDR3 CASSRSDRDNQPQHF. The DNA is TGTGCCAGCAGCAGATCTGACAGGGACAATCAGCCCCAGCATTTT.